This T cell receptor (beta chain) was recovered during a study of cytomegalovirus exposure and HLA in healthy donors. The overall study: A prior analysis found 95 million to 140 million unique TCR beta sequences from 150 million to 200 million T cells. Study-wide results and limits: Analysis was performed later, and it showed HLA-associated TCR beta chains to be more clonally expanded than equally common others.

The CDR3 extends over 14 amino acids. Trimming stripped 5 bases from V and 0 bases from J, with 8 bases between. CDR1 MNHNS and CDR2 SASEGT come from the germline V gene. Concerning this clone itself: Its matching antigen is unknown.

It was with 60 Vbeta and 13 Jbeta primers that the PCR ran. Clones were read by immunoSEQ multiplex PCR, and TCRdb kept only the in-frame ones, dropping some. The sample shows 230,000 or so clones, about 90% of them seen only once. The sequence came from a girl aged 2 to 10 in good health and CMV-seronegative. Sequencing was carried out using PBMCs. V usage is TRBV6-1 and J usage is TRBJ1-5, with D perhaps TRBD1 (5 bases). The chain's CDR3 is CASSPDTSNQPQHF. The CDR3 DNA follows: TGTGCCAGCAGTCCGGACACTAGCAATCAGCCCCAGCATTTT.